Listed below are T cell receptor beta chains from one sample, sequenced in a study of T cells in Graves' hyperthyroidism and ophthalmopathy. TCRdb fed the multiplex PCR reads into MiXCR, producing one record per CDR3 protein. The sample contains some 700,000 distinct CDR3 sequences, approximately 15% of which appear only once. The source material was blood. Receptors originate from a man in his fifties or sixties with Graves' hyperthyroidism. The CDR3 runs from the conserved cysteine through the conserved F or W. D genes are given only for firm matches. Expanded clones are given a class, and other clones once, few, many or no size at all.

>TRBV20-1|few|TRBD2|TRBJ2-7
CSAWSLADLEQYF
TGCAGTGCCTGGAGCCTAGCGGACTTAGAGCAGTACTTC
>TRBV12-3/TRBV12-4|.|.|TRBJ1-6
CASSSVTTNNSPLHF
TGTGCCAGCAGTTCGGTCACAACCAATAATTCACCCCTCCACTTT
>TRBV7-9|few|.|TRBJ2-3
CASSRMGTQYF
TGTGCCAGCAGCCGGATGGGGACGCAGTATTTT
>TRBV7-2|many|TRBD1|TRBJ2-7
CASSFGQVGYEQYF
TGTGCCAGCAGCTTTGGACAGGTGGGCTACGAGCAGTACTTC
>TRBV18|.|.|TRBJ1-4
CASSLPTGLNEKLFF
TGTGCCAGCTCACTTCCGACAGGCTTAAATGAAAAACTGTTTTTT
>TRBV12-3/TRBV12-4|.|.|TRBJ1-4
CASSKGPNARLFF
TGTGCCAGCAGTAAGGGACCGAACGCAAGACTGTTTTTT
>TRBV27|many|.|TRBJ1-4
CASSLKGFVAEKLFF
TGTGCCAGCAGTTTAAAAGGGTTCGTAGCCGAAAAACTGTTTTTT
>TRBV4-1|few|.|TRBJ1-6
CASSQEGAGDNSPLHF
TGCGCCAGCAGCCAAGAAGGTGCAGGAGATAATTCACCCCTCCACTTT
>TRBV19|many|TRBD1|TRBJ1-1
CASSRDVQGFAEAFF
TGTGCCAGTAGTAGGGACGTACAGGGGTTCGCTGAAGCTTTCTTT
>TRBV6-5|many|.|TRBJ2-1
CASSYSKGSHNEQFF
TGTGCCAGCAGTTACTCGAAGGGTTCCCACAATGAGCAGTTCTTC
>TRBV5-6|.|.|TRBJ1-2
CASSLGSYYGYTF
TGTGCCAGCAGCTTGGGCAGCTACTATGGCTACACCTTC
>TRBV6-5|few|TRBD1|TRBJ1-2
CASSYSGQINYGYTF
TGTGCCAGCAGTTACTCGGGACAGATCAACTATGGCTACACCTTC
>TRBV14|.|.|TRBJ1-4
CASSQEWGVNEKLFF
TGTGCCAGCAGCCAAGAATGGGGAGTTAATGAAAAACTGTTTTTT
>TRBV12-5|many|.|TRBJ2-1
CASGLGRAVDEQFF
TGTGCTAGTGGTTTGGGCAGGGCTGTGGATGAGCAGTTCTTC
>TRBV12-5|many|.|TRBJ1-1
CASGSGGRGENTEAFF
TGTGCTAGTGGTTCCGGAGGCAGGGGTGAAAACACTGAAGCTTTCTTT
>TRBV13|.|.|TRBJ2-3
CASSTRGRLPSTDTQYF
TGTGCCAGCAGCACCCGAGGGAGGTTGCCTAGCACAGATACGCAGTATTTT
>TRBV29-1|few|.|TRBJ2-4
CSVVPGRSNIQYF
TGCAGCGTTGTTCCGGGAAGATCGAACATTCAGTACTTC
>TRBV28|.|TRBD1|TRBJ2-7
CASTRTGGRDEQYF
TGTGCCAGCACCCGGACAGGTGGTAGGGACGAGCAGTACTTC
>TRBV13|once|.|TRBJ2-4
CASSFLVIAKDIQYF
TGTGCCAGCAGCTTTTTGGTTATAGCCAAAGACATTCAGTACTTC
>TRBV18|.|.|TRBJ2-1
CASSLGGASAEQFF
TGTGCCAGCTCCCTGGGGGGGGCGTCGGCTGAGCAGTTCTTC
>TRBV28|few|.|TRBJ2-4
CASRPNKGGGLAKNIQYF
TGTGCCAGCAGACCCAATAAGGGCGGAGGGCTAGCCAAAAACATTCAGTACTTC
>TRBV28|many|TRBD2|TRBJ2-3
CASSLLGGRGTDTQYF
TGTGCCAGCAGCCTACTTGGCGGGAGGGGCACAGATACGCAGTATTTT
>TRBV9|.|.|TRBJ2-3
CASSTRSSDTQYF
TGTGCCAGCAGCACGCGGAGTTCAGATACGCAGTATTTT
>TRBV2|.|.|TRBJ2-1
CASESSYNEQFF
TGTGCCAGCGAGAGCTCCTACAATGAGCAGTTCTTC
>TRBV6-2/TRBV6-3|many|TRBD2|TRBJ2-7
CASSSSGTSGYEQYF
TGTGCCAGCAGCTCCTCGGGGACTAGCGGGTACGAGCAGTACTTC
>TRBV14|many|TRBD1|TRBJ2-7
CASSQDWDRGHEQYF
TGTGCCAGCAGCCAAGATTGGGACAGGGGACACGAGCAGTACTTC
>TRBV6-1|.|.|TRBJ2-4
CASSGGRAVLAKNIQYF
TGTGCCAGCAGTGGAGGGCGGGCGGTTCTAGCCAAAAACATTCAGTACTTC
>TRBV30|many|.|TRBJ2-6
CAWRGRVTGANVLTF
TGTGCCTGGAGGGGAAGGGTAACTGGGGCCAACGTCCTGACTTTC
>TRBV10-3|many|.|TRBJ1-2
CAISESADYGYTF
TGTGCCATCAGTGAATCGGCGGACTATGGCTACACCTTC
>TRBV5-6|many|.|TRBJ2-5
CASSPSGLYQETQYF
TGTGCCAGCAGCCCGTCTGGACTGTACCAAGAGACCCAGTACTTC
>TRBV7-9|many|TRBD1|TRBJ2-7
CASSFGRGPYEQYF
TGTGCCAGCAGCTTTGGCAGGGGGCCCTACGAGCAGTACTTC
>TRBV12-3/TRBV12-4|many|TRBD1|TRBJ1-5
CASSSGGDQPQHF
TGTGCCAGCAGCTCAGGGGGCGATCAGCCCCAGCATTTT
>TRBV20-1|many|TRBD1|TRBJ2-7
CSARVRDRAYEQYF
TGCAGTGCTAGAGTCCGGGACAGGGCCTACGAGCAGTACTTC
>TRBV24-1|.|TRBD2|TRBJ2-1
CATSRGGTSDEQFF
TGTGCCACCAGTAGGGGTGGGACTAGCGATGAGCAGTTCTTC
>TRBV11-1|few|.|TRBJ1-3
CASSETVSSGNTIYF
TGTGCCAGCAGCGAGACCGTGAGCTCTGGAAACACCATATATTTT